Each of the 6 T cell receptor beta chains below was sequenced from the same sample in a study of metastatic and nonmetastatic thyroid tumors. Before thyroid surgery, none of the patients had received any treatment. TCRdb re-processed the PCR reads through MiXCR. The sample consists of fewer than 50,000 clones, around 15% of them appearing once. Source material: blood. The receptors originated from a female donor with papillary thyroid cancer or a benign thyroid nodule (not recorded which). Some clones in this sample may be carry-over from other donors' samples.

This clone was seen at least ten times. V is TRBV11-3 and J is TRBJ2-5, with TRBD2 as a possible D gene (6 bases). This CDR3 contains 15 residues. CDR1 and CDR2 from the germline V gene are SGHNT and YENEEA. Trimming stripped 4 bases from V and 4 bases from J, with 16 bases between. The CDR3 sequence is CASSSGAGLGETQYF. In DNA, the CDR3 is TGTGCCAGCAGCTCCGGGGCGGGGCTGGGAGAGACCCAGTACTTC.

This clone has ten or more counts. The CDR3, as DNA: TGCAGTGCTAGAAACCGGGACAGGCCCTACAATGAGCAGTTCTTC. It is translated as CSARNRDRPYNEQFF. V usage is TRBV20-1 and J usage is TRBJ2-1, with TRBD1 matching 8 bases. CDR3 size: 15 residues. Unmatched junction bases numbered 5, after V lost 2 bases and J lost 2 bases. The germline V gene encodes CDR1 DFQATT and CDR2 SNEGSKA (reference sequence).

J is TRBJ1-2 and V is TRBV12-3 or TRBV12-4, with TRBD1 as a possible D gene (5 bases). V lost 4 bases and J lost 0, with 12 bases in between. The CDR3 loop spans 15 amino acids. CDR3 sequence reads: CASSSWDVSNYGYTF. DNA for the CDR3: TGTGCCAGCAGTTCATGGGACGTTTCTAACTATGGCTACACCTTC.

This clone came up many times. The chain employs TRBV30 and TRBJ1-5, with TRBD1 identical over 7 bases. The V gene's germline CDR1 is GTSNPN and CDR2 SVGIG (reference sequence). The CDR3 runs 17 residues. Germline trimming cut 5 bases from V and 0 bases from J; bases unmatched to any gene: 13. CDR3 sequence: CAWARQGRVPSNQPQHF. CDR3 in DNA: TGTGCCTGGGCCCGACAGGGAAGGGTACCTAGCAATCAGCCCCAGCATTTT.

Sample share makes this clone medium-sized. The chain joins TRBV6-4 to TRBJ2-1, with 10 bases lining up with TRBD2. The V gene's germline CDR1 is MRHNA and CDR2 SNTAGT. V dropped 2 bases and J dropped 10; count of bases not matched to a gene: 5. The CDR3 length is 14 residues. The CDR3 coding sequence is TGTGCCAGCAGTGACGCTAGCGGGAGCTACGAGCAGTTCTTC. This encodes CASSDASGSYEQFF.

This clone showed up many times. The sample holds other DNA sequences that translate to the same CDR3. The chain links TRBV11-2 to TRBJ1-6; D unresolved. Germline V gene data show CDR1 as SGHAT and CDR2 as FQNNGV. The CDR3 extends over 14 amino acids. V lost 0 bases and J 7 bases, leaving 7 bases between the germline ends. CDR3 sequence: CASSLDRANSPLHF. The CDR3 DNA is TGTGCCAGCAGCTTAGATAGGGCCAATTCACCCCTCCACTTT. Filled out from reference TRBV11-2 and TRBJ1-6, the complete variable domain reads EAGVAQSPRYKIIEKRQSVAFWCNPISGHATLYWYQQILGQGPKLLIQFQNNGVVDDSQLPKDRFSAERLKGVDSTLKIQPAKLEDSAVYLCASSLDRANSPLHFGNGTRLTVT.